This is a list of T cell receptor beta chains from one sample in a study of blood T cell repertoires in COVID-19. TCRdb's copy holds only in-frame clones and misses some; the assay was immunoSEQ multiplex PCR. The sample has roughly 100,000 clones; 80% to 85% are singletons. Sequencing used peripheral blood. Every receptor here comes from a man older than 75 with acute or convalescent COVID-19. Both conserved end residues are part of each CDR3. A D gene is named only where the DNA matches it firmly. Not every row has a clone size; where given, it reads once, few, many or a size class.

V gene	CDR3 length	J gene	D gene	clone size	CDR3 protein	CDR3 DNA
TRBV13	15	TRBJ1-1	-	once	CASSSQTGMNTEAFF	TGTGCCAGCAGCTCACAGACGGGGATGAACACTGAAGCTTTCTTT
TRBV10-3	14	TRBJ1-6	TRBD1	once	CAISGGQGDSPLHF	TGTGCCATCAGTGGGGGACAGGGGGATTCACCCCTCCACTTT
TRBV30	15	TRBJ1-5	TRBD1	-	CAWSPPGQGDQPQHF	TGTGCCTGGAGCCCACCGGGACAGGGGGATCAGCCCCAGCATTTT
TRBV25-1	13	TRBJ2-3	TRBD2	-	CASSDGREDTQYF	TGTGCCAGCAGTGACGGGAGGGAAGATACGCAGTATTTT
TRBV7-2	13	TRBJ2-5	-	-	CASRPGQQETQYF	TGTGCCAGCAGACCCGGACAGCAAGAGACCCAGTACTTC
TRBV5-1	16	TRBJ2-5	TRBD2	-	CASSLGGLAGVETQYF	TGCGCCAGCAGCTTGGGGGGATTAGCGGGAGTTGAGACCCAGTACTTC
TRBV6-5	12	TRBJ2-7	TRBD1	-	CASSRQGIEQYF	TGTGCCAGCAGTAGACAGGGGATCGAGCAGTACTTC
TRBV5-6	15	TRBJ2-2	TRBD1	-	CASSWTGGVKWELFF	TGTGCCAGCAGCTGGACAGGGGGTGTGAAGTGGGAGCTGTTTTTT
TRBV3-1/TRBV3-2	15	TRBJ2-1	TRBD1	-	CASSQQMTGHNEQFF	TGTGCCAGCAGTCAACAAATGACAGGGCACAATGAGCAGTTCTTC
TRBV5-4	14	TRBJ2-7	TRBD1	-	CASSSEDRVYEQYF	TGTGCCAGCAGCTCAGAGGACAGGGTCTACGAGCAGTACTTC
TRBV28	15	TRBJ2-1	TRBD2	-	CASSLFSGGPDEQFF	TGTGCCAGCAGTTTATTCTCGGGAGGGCCCGATGAGCAGTTCTTC
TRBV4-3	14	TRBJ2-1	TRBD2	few	CASSQGGGRAAQFF	TGCGCCAGCAGCCAAGGGGGAGGGAGGGCGGCGCAGTTCTTC
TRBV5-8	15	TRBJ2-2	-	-	CASSKGRGRTGELFF	TGTGCCAGCAGCAAGGGCCGGGGTAGGACCGGGGAGCTGTTTTTT
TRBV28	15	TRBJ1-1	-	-	CASRRVELMNTEAFF	TGTGCCAGCAGGCGGGTCGAGCTTATGAACACTGAAGCTTTCTTT
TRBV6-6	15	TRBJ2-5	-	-	CASSYAGDYQETQYF	TGTGCCAGCAGTTACGCTGGGGACTACCAAGAGACCCAGTACTTC
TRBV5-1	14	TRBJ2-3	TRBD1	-	CASSPPTGADTQYF	TGCGCCAGCAGCCCTCCCACAGGGGCAGATACGCAGTATTTT
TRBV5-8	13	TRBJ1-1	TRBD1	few	CASSPQPGQKAFF	TGTGCCAGCAGCCCTCAACCGGGACAGAAAGCTTTCTTT
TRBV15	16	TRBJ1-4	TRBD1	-	CATSRRRDSGHEKLFF	TGTGCCACCAGCAGAAGACGGGACAGTGGACATGAAAAACTGTTTTTT
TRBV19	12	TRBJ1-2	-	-	CASRTRDYGYTF	TGTGCCAGTAGAACCCGGGACTATGGCTACACCTTC
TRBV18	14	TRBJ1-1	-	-	CASSPLGGDTEAFF	TGTGCCAGCTCACCATTGGGGGGGGACACTGAAGCTTTCTTT
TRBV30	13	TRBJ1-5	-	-	CAWSWGRNQPQHF	TGTGCCTGGAGTTGGGGGCGCAATCAGCCCCAGCATTTT
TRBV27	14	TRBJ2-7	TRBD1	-	CASRFGTGGYEQYF	TGCGCCAGCAGATTTGGGACAGGGGGCTACGAGCAGTACTTC
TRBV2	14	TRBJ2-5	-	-	CASKNRQIKETQYF	TGTGCCAGCAAGAACAGGCAAATTAAAGAGACCCAGTACTTC
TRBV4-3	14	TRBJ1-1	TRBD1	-	CASSHLDRVTEAFF	TGCGCCAGCAGCCATCTAGACAGGGTCACTGAAGCTTTCTTT
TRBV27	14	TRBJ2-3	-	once	CASTDRRWGDTQYF	TGTGCCAGCACCGACAGGAGATGGGGAGATACGCAGTATTTT
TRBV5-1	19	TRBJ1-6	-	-	CASSLFATTGDSYNSPLHF	TGCGCCAGCAGCCTCTTTGCGACGACCGGAGACAGTTATAATTCACCCCTCCACTTT
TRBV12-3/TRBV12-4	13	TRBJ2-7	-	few	CASSLVQSAEQYF	TGTGCCAGCAGTTTGGTCCAGTCTGCCGAGCAGTACTTC
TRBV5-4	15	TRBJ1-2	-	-	CASFPRDRTNYGYTF	TGTGCCAGCTTTCCCCGCGACAGAACTAACTATGGCTACACCTTC
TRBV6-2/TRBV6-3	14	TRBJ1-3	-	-	CASSYQRRGNTIYF	TGTGCCAGCAGTTACCAGAGGCGGGGAAACACCATATATTTT
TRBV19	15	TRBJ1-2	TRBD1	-	CASRYQGAADYGYTF	TGTGCCAGTAGGTACCAGGGGGCAGCGGACTATGGCTACACCTTC
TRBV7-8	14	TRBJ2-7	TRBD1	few	CASSGTVVSYEQYF	TGTGCCAGCAGCGGGACAGTAGTCTCCTACGAGCAGTACTTC
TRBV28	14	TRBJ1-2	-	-	CASSVGQHLSGYTF	TGTGCCAGCAGTGTCGGACAACATTTAAGTGGCTACACCTTC
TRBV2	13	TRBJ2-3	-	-	CASSLLFTDTQYF	TGTGCCAGCAGTTTACTTTTCACAGATACGCAGTATTTT
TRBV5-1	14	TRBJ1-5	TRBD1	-	CASSPGQGYQPQHF	TGCGCCAGCAGCCCGGGACAGGGCTATCAGCCCCAGCATTTT
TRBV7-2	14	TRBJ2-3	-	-	CASSLEGGSDTQYF	TGTGCCAGCAGCTTAGAAGGAGGGTCAGATACGCAGTATTTT
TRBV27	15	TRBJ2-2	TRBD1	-	CASKPGQGSTGELFF	TGTGCCAGTAAACCGGGACAGGGATCCACCGGGGAGCTGTTTTTT
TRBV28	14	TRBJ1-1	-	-	CASSFGGRVTEAFF	TGTGCCAGCAGTTTCGGGGGGCGGGTCACTGAAGCTTTCTTT
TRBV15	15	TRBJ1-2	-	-	CATSREGLNHDGYTF	TGTGCCACCAGCAGAGAGGGCCTCAACCACGATGGCTACACCTTC
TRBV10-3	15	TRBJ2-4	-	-	CAISDDDRGKNIQYF	TGTGCCATCAGTGATGATGATCGGGGAAAAAACATTCAGTACTTC
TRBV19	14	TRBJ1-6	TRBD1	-	CASSPTGVNSPLHF	TGTGCCAGTAGCCCGACAGGGGTTAATTCACCCCTCCACTTT
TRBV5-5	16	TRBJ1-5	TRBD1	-	CASSPLGTGVVQPQHF	TGTGCCAGCAGCCCATTAGGGACAGGGGTGGTTCAGCCCCAGCATTTT
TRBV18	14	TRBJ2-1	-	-	CASSLSTAYNEQFF	TGTGCCAGCTCGCTGTCGACAGCCTACAATGAGCAGTTCTTC
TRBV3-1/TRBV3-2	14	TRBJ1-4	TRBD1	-	CASSQTGFNEKLFF	TGTGCCAGCAGTCAGACAGGGTTTAATGAAAAACTGTTTTTT
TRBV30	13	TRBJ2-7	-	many	CAWTGGNSYEQYF	TGTGCCTGGACAGGGGGGAACTCCTACGAGCAGTACTTC
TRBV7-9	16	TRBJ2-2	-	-	CASSFAGRVNTGELFF	TGTGCCAGCAGCTTCGCGGGGCGGGTGAACACCGGGGAGCTGTTTTTT
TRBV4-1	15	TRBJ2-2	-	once	CASSQDRGVAGELFF	TGCGCCAGCAGCCAAGACAGGGGGGTGGCCGGGGAGCTGTTTTTT
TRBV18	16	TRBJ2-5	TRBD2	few	CASSPPGLAGSETQYF	TGTGCCAGCTCACCACCGGGACTAGCGGGATCGGAGACCCAGTACTTC
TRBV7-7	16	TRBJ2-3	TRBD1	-	CASSLGTGGFTDTQYF	TGTGCTAGCAGCTTGGGGACAGGGGGTTTCACAGATACGCAGTATTTT
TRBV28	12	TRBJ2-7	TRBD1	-	CASRDRAYEQYF	TGTGCCAGCCGGGACAGAGCCTACGAGCAGTACTTC
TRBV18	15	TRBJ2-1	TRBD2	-	CASSQGLAESNEQFF	TGTGCCAGCTCACAGGGACTAGCGGAATCCAATGAGCAGTTCTTC
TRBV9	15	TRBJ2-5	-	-	CASSVVGGSEQTQYF	TGTGCCAGCAGCGTAGTCGGTGGGAGCGAGCAGACCCAGTACTTC
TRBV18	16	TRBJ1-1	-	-	CASSPRTTGANTEAFF	TGTGCCAGCTCACCCAGAACGACAGGAGCCAACACTGAAGCTTTCTTT
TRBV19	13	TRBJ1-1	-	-	CASSYAGNTEAFF	TGTGCCAGTAGTTACGCCGGGAACACTGAAGCTTTCTTT
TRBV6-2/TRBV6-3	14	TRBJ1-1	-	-	CASSQQGTYTEAFF	TGTGCCAGCAGTCAACAGGGTACGTACACTGAAGCTTTCTTT
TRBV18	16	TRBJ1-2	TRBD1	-	CASSPFREQGAFGYTF	TGTGCCAGCTCACCGTTTCGGGAACAGGGGGCATTTGGCTACACCTTC
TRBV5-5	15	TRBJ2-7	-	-	CASSLVTVSSYEQYF	TGTGCCAGCAGCTTGGTGACAGTCAGCTCCTACGAGCAGTACTTC
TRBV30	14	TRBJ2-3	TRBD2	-	CAWSRAGGTDTQYF	TGTGCCTGGAGTAGGGCGGGGGGCACAGATACGCAGTATTTT